One and the same sample provided the 23 T cell receptor beta chains below, sequenced in a study of T cell responses to AZD1222 COVID-19 vaccine. Clones were sequenced by immunoSEQ multiplex PCR, and TCRdb holds only the in-frame ones, with some missing. Among over 100,000 clones, roughly nine tenths were seen once, and the ten largest hold roughly 2.4%. The sample was peripheral blood, taken on day 0 of AZD1222 vaccination. The receptors were sampled from an adult in good health.

J is TRBJ1-4 and V is TRBV2, with D perhaps TRBD1 (5 bases). Per the germline V gene, CDR1 is SNHLY and CDR2 is FYNNEI. This CDR3 has 13 residues. V lost 8 bases and J 7 bases, leaving 14 bases between the germline ends. In nucleotides, the CDR3 is TGTGCCAGCCGTGGGGGAGTTGGTGAAAAACTGTTTTTT. Translating gives CASRGGVGEKLFF. Drawing the rest from reference TRBV2 and TRBJ1-4, the complete variable domain is EPEVTQTPSHQVTQMGQEVILRCVPISNHLYFYWYRQILGQKVEFLVSFYNNEISEKSEIFDDQFSVERPDGSNFTLKIRSTKLEDSAMYFCASRGGVGEKLFFGSGTQLSVL.

The chain couples TRBV14 to TRBJ2-3; D ambiguous. The germline CDR1 and CDR2 sequences are SGHDN and FVKESK. The CDR3 is 14 amino acids. Trimming took 0 bases from V and 6 from J, leaving 10 bases between them. The CDR3 DNA follows: TGTGCCAGCAGCCAAGATTCGCCCGTGGATACGCAGTATTTT. Protein sequence: CASSQDSPVDTQYF.

This chain uses TRBV10-2 with TRBJ2-7; possibly TRBD1 for D (5 bases). Germline CDR1 and CDR2: WSHSY and SAAADI. The V end was cut by 0 bases, the J end by 5 bases, with 23 bases between. The CDR3 totals 18 residues. CDR3 region: CASSESSRARFNSDEQYF. The CDR3 nucleotides are TGCGCCAGCAGTGAGTCGAGCAGGGCGCGATTTAATTCCGACGAGCAGTACTTC.

The rearrangement links TRBV15 to TRBJ2-7, with D perhaps matching TRBD2 (5 bases). The CDR3 extends over 13 amino acids. Germline loops: CDR1 LNHNV, CDR2 YYDKDF (reference sequence). Trimming stripped 9 bases from V and 0 bases from J, with 12 bases between. CDR3: CATSRDPSYEQYF. The DNA of the CDR3 is TGTGCCACAAGCCGGGATCCCTCCTACGAGCAGTACTTC.

This clone was seen only once. V is TRBV24-1 and J is TRBJ1-5; D unclear. The CDR3 loop spans 13 amino acids. Germline CDR1 reads KGHDR; CDR2 reads SFDVKD. The V end was cut by 5 bases, the J end by 4 bases, with 8 bases between. The chain's CDR3 is CATSGAFNQPQHF. In DNA form, the CDR3 reads TGTGCCACCAGTGGCGCATTTAATCAGCCCCAGCATTTT.

The chain is built from TRBV5-1 and TRBJ1-1; no clear D gene. CDR3 length: 15 amino acids. The germline V gene has CDR1 SGHRS and CDR2 YFSETQ. V lost 0 bases and J 1 base, leaving 10 bases between the germline ends. CDR3 nucleotide sequence: TGCGCCAGCAGCTTGGTCGTAGCCGCGAACACTGAAGCTTTCTTT. Translating it yields CASSLVVAANTEAFF.

V usage is TRBV18 and J usage is TRBJ2-4, with TRBD2 matching 8 bases. This CDR3 spans 16 amino acids. V was pared by 8 bases and J by 2 bases, with 11 bases of the junction left unmatched. The V gene's germline CDR1 is KGHSH and CDR2 LQKENI. The CDR3 region has the DNA TGTGCCAGCGACCGCGGGGGGAGAGAAACCAAAAACATTCAGTACTTC. It specifies CASDRGGRETKNIQYF.

This CDR3 reads CASSQDAGDYGYTF. CDR3 DNA sequence: TGTGCCAGCAGCCAAGACGCAGGAGACTATGGCTACACCTTC. The chain employs TRBV3-1 (or the pseudogene TRBV3-2) and TRBJ1-2, with no clear D. CDR1 is LGHDT, CDR2 YNNKEL, per germline (reference sequence). The ends were cut back, 0 bases at V and 3 bases at J, with 8 bases in the middle. The CDR3 is made up of 14 amino acids.

A note on this clone: Sequence at one end of the junction differs from germline and may be a read error. CDR3 loop: CASRGRAGGPPDPHF. The DNA of the CDR3 is TGTGCCAGCAGGGGAAGAGCGGGAGGGCCTCCGGACCCACATTTT. The chain uses TRBV2 and TRBJ2-3, with TRBD2 identical over 10 bases. The CDR3 has 15 amino acids. From germline, CDR1 is SNHLY and CDR2 FYNNEI. Drawing the rest from reference TRBV2 and TRBJ2-3, the complete variable domain is EPEVTQTPSHQVTQMGQEVILRCVPISNHLYFYWYRQILGQKVEFLVSFYNNEISEKSEIFDDQFSVERPDGSNFTLKIRSTKLEDSAMYFCASRGRAGGPPDPHFGPGTRLTVL.

The rearrangement links TRBV3-1 (or the pseudogene TRBV3-2) to TRBJ2-2, with 10 nucleotides matching TRBD2. Germline CDR1 is LGHDT and CDR2 is YNNKEL (reference sequence). Trimming took 6 bases from V and 8 from J; bases not matched to a gene: 3. The CDR3 runs to 13 residues. The CDR3 protein is CASSLAGGGELFF. CDR3 bases: TGTGCCAGCAGTTTAGCGGGAGGTGGGGAGCTGTTTTTT.

The chain uses TRBV14 and TRBJ2-2; no reliable D call. Trimming shortened V by 1 base and J by 4 bases, and 10 bases separated the two germline ends. The length of the CDR3 is 15 residues. Germline V gene lookup returns CDR1 SGHDN and CDR2 FVKESK. CDR3 sequence: CASSQGRLITGELFF. CDR3 DNA: TGTGCCAGCAGCCAAGGTCGACTCATCACCGGGGAGCTGTTTTTT.

This chain joins TRBV6-1 and TRBJ1-4; D unclear. Germline loops: CDR1 MNHNS, CDR2 SASEGT. The CDR3 sequence is 16 residues long. The V end was cut by 2 bases, the J end by 0 bases, with 10 bases between. Here the CDR3 reads CASSEFAVTTNEKLFF. The CDR3 DNA sequence: TGTGCCAGCAGTGAATTCGCGGTAACAACTAATGAAAAACTGTTTTTT.

The chain has TRBV4-1 and TRBJ2-1; 9 bases are a match to TRBD2. V lost 0 bases, J lost 0 bases, and 9 bases stayed unmatched. This CDR3 region has 19 residues. CDR1 and CDR2 from the germline V gene are MGHRA and YSYEKL. The CDR3 is CASSQEGGTSRGSYNEQFF. For the CDR3, the DNA is TGCGCCAGCAGCCAAGAAGGGGGGACTAGCCGGGGCTCCTACAATGAGCAGTTCTTC.

The chain combines TRBV5-4 with TRBJ2-1, with 11 bases aligning to TRBD1. Germline loops: CDR1 SGHNT, CDR2 YYREEE (reference sequence). The CDR3 totals 15 residues. V shed 0 bases and J 7 bases; nucleotides not matched to a gene: 3. As DNA, the CDR3 is TGTGCCAGCAGCTTGGGGACAGGGGGCAGAAATGAGCAGTTCTTC. Translated: CASSLGTGGRNEQFF.

The rearrangement uses TRBV19 and TRBJ2-6, with a tentative D call TRBD1 (6 bases). The germline V gene has CDR1 LNHDA and CDR2 SQIVND (reference sequence). V lost 2 bases, J lost 4 bases, and 9 bases lay in between. This CDR3 contains 15 residues. As DNA, the CDR3 is TGTGCCAGTAGTATAACAGGGACCGGGGCCAACGTCCTGACTTTC. Protein: CASSITGTGANVLTF.

This chain uses TRBV6-5 with TRBJ1-3; maybe TRBD1 (6 bases). Germline V gene data show CDR1 as MNHEY and CDR2 as SVGAGI. This CDR3 is 14 amino acids long. The V and J ends lost 5 bases and 8 bases respectively, with 16 bases between them. The CDR3 protein is CASSNRANGDTIYF. The CDR3 bases are TGTGCCAGCAGTAACAGGGCAAACGGGGACACCATATATTTT.

In regard to this clone: One junction end does not reproduce the germline sequence, and a read error may be involved. The chain joins TRBV5-1 to TRBJ2-7, with 9 nucleotides matching TRBD1. From germline, CDR1 is SGHRS and CDR2 YFSETQ. CDR3 size: 13 residues. CDR3 protein: CASSLIGQGRTHF. CDR3 nucleotides: TGCGCCAGCAGCTTGATCGGACAGGGGCGCACGCACTTC.

Only one count was recorded for this clone. This rearrangement joins TRBV21-1 to TRBJ1-1. TRBV21-1 corresponds to a pseudogene. This CDR3 is 15 amino acids long. CDR3 nucleotides: TGTGCCAGCAGCAAAGCGCGGCCTGCGAACACTGAAGCTTTCTTT. It yields the protein CASSKARPANTEAFF.

CDR3 DNA sequence: TGCGCCAGCAGCCAAGGGATTTCGGGGGTGCAAGAGACCCAGTACTTC. It translates to CASSQGISGVQETQYF. This chain links TRBV4-1 with TRBJ2-5, with D possibly being TRBD2 (6 bases). The CDR3 sequence is 16 residues long. CDR1 and CDR2 from the germline V gene are MGHRA and YSYEKL. V shed 1 base and J shed 2 bases, with 14 bases lying between them.

This chain joins TRBV29-1 and TRBJ1-1; D ambiguous. Germline V gene data show CDR1 as SQVTM and CDR2 as ANQGSEA. The CDR3 totals 13 residues. The V gene lost 6 bases and the J gene lost 3 bases, with 14 bases spanning the gap. The CDR3 sequence is CSVALGLYTEAFF. The CDR3 bases are TGCAGCGTGGCCCTTGGATTGTACACTGAAGCTTTCTTT.

The chain carries TRBV18 and TRBJ2-5, with a weak D call TRBD2 (5 bases). V gave up 4 bases and J gave up 1 base, with 10 bases separating them. The CDR3 is 14 residues long. The germline CDR1 and CDR2 sequences are KGHSH and LQKENI. The CDR3 here is CASSLNAGQETQYF. In DNA form, the CDR3 reads TGTGCCAGCTCACTAAACGCGGGCCAAGAGACCCAGTACTTC.

CDR3 region: CASSLTYIDNEQFF. As DNA, the CDR3 is TGTGCCAGCAGCTTAACCTATATAGACAATGAGCAGTTCTTC. The genes are TRBV7-2 and TRBJ2-1; D is undetermined. Germline assignment: CDR1 SGHTA and CDR2 FQGNSA. Trimming cost V 2 bases and J 5 bases, with 10 bases left between them. CDR3 length: 14 amino acids.

This chain uses TRBV14 with TRBJ1-2; D is unresolved. Trimming cost V 0 bases and J 4 bases, with 9 bases left between them. Looked up from germline, CDR1 is SGHDN and CDR2 is FVKESK. The CDR3 contains 14 residues. This CDR3 is CASSQESRAYGYTF. The CDR3 DNA is TGTGCCAGCAGCCAAGAGTCCCGAGCCTATGGCTACACCTTC.